These 21 T cell receptor beta chains share one sample of origin, sequenced in a study of a mutant IDH1 vaccine in newly diagnosed glioma. Described time point: baseline, week 1 (first vaccination visit). Treatment specified: pre-vaccination baseline after standard-of-care therapy. Libraries were prepared by immunoSEQ multiplex PCR; TCRdb keeps only in-frame clonotypes and omits some of them. The data contain 75,000 to 100,000 clones, approximately 90% of them singletons. Sequences were derived from PBMCs, sampled from a glioma patient treated with radiotherapy, temozolomide or both. Every receptor here comes from a woman aged 50 to 65 with glioma.

The V gene is TRBV27, the J gene TRBJ2-7; 7 bases align to TRBD2. This CDR3 has 15 amino acids. The ends lost 0 bases at V and 3 bases at J; junction bases unmatched: 5. Germline lookup yields CDR1 MNHEY and CDR2 SMNVEV (reference sequence). The CDR3 bases are TGTGCCAGCAGTTTATCCCTAGCGGTGTACTACGAGCAGTACTTC. As protein: CASSLSLAVYYEQYF.

This chain connects TRBV6-4 to TRBJ2-1; TRBD2 matches at 8 bases. Per germline, CDR1 MRHNA and CDR2 SNTAGT. After removal of 2 bases from V and 8 bases from J, the junction contained 8 bases not matched to a gene. This CDR3 is built from 15 residues. The CDR3 DNA is TGTGCCAGCAGTGACGGCCGGGAGGGTTGGGATGAGCAGTTCTTC. This translates into CASSDGREGWDEQFF.

Only a few counts were recorded for this clone. The chain recombines TRBV19 with TRBJ1-1; D may be TRBD1 (6 bases). The CDR3 is made up of 13 amino acids. Germline-derived CDR1 and CDR2 are LNHDA and SQIVND (reference sequence). V shed 7 bases and J shed 1 base, with 10 bases lying between them. The CDR3 here is CASTLDRNTEAFF. CDR3 bases: TGTGCCAGTACCCTGGACAGGAACACTGAAGCTTTCTTT.

CDR3 residues: CASRAGASIEQYF. In DNA form, the CDR3 reads TGCGCCAGCAGAGCGGGAGCCTCCATCGAGCAGTACTTC. V usage is TRBV5-1 and J usage is TRBJ2-7, with 8 bases aligning to TRBD2. CDR1 SGHRS and CDR2 YFSETQ come from the germline V gene. V dropped 5 bases and J dropped 6; count of bases not matched to a gene: 7. This CDR3 has 13 residues.

The chain couples TRBV5-4 to TRBJ2-5, with D maybe TRBD1 (6 bases). V was trimmed by 4 bases and J by 4 bases, leaving 14 bases between them. Germline CDR1 reads SGHNT; CDR2 reads YYREEE (reference sequence). CDR3 size: 14 residues. The CDR3 protein is CASSPQGTRETQYF. As DNA, the CDR3 is TGTGCCAGCAGCCCTCAGGGGACAAGAGAGACCCAGTACTTC.

The rearrangement links TRBV5-1 to TRBJ1-1, with D tentatively TRBD1 (5 bases). The CDR3 has 17 residues. Deletions cut 0 bases from V and 0 bases from J, with 15 bases between. CDR1 is SGHRS, CDR2 YFSETQ, per germline. CDR3 sequence: CASSLVSGNRMNTEAFF. In nucleotides, the CDR3 is TGCGCCAGCAGCTTGGTATCAGGGAATCGAATGAACACTGAAGCTTTCTTT.

This chain connects TRBV11-3 to TRBJ2-2, with D possibly being TRBD2 (6 bases). The V gene's germline CDR1 is SGHNT and CDR2 YENEEA. This CDR3 has 15 amino acids. V lost 1 base, J lost 9 bases, and 15 bases lay in between. CDR3 amino acids: CASSLGAGRSRELFF. In nucleotides, the CDR3 is TGTGCCAGCAGCTTAGGGGCGGGACGCAGCCGGGAGCTGTTTTTT. Drawing the rest from reference TRBV11-3 and TRBJ2-2, the complete variable domain is EAGVVQSPRYKIIEKKQPVAFWCNPISGHNTLYWYLQNLGQGPELLIRYENEEAVDDSQLPKDRFSAERLKGVDSTLKIQPAELGDSAVYLCASSLGAGRSRELFFGEGSRLTVL.

The chain links TRBV30 to TRBJ2-7, with TRBD1 matching 8 bases. The CDR3 is 13 amino acids. Germline V gives CDR1 GTSNPN, CDR2 SVGIG (reference sequence). V lost 5 bases, J lost 1 base, and 4 bases stayed unmatched. The CDR3 nucleotides are TGTGCCTGGGTAACAGGGGGATCCTACGAGCAGTACTTC. It is translated as CAWVTGGSYEQYF.

J is TRBJ1-2 and V is TRBV5-6; D uncertain. There are 15 residues in the CDR3. Trimming stripped 4 bases from V and 2 bases from J, with 15 bases between. Per germline, CDR1 SGHDT and CDR2 YYEEEE. Here the CDR3 reads CASSPHSGRNYGYTF. CDR3 nucleotides: TGTGCCAGCAGCCCTCACTCGGGTAGGAACTATGGCTACACCTTC.

V is TRBV7-3 and J is TRBJ1-6, with D possibly being TRBD1 (5 bases). The CDR3 runs to 14 residues. The germline V and J ends were trimmed by 4 bases and 7 bases, with 11 bases remaining between them. Germline values: CDR1 SGHTA, CDR2 FQGTGA. Here the CDR3 reads CASSSLGGNSPLHF. Here the CDR3 DNA reads TGTGCCAGCAGCTCACTTGGGGGGAATTCACCCCTCCACTTT.

The chain links TRBV28 to TRBJ2-2; no clear D gene. This CDR3 has 17 amino acids. Germline loops: CDR1 MDHEN, CDR2 SYDVKM. Trimming left V 4 bases short and J 0 bases short, with 15 bases between. This CDR3 reads CASSSPPRIPNTGELFF. DNA of the CDR3: TGTGCCAGCAGTTCCCCTCCTCGGATACCGAACACCGGGGAGCTGTTTTTT.

The chain links TRBV19 to TRBJ2-5, with D uncertain. The germline CDR1 and CDR2 sequences are LNHDA and SQIVND (reference sequence). Trimming cost V 5 bases and J 4 bases, with 14 bases left between them. The CDR3 length is 14 residues. CDR3 sequence (DNA): TGTGCCAGTAGTGGTCAGAGCAGGCCAGAGACCCAGTACTTC. It codes for CASSGQSRPETQYF.

This chain links TRBV7-9 with TRBJ1-2, with a weak D call TRBD1 (5 bases). The germline CDR1 and CDR2 sequences are SEHNR and FQNEAQ (reference sequence). The length of the CDR3 is 14 residues. Trimming removed 1 base at V and 5 bases at J, with 11 bases between. CDR3 coding DNA: TGTGCCAGCAGCTTAGTGGTGACAGATTATGGCTACACCTTC. This encodes CASSLVVTDYGYTF. Using reference TRBV7-9 and TRBJ1-2 for the parts outside the CDR3, the full variable domain is DTGVSQNPRHKITKRGQNVTFRCDPISEHNRLYWYRQTLGQGPEFLTYFQNEAQLEKSRLLSDRFSAERPKGSFSTLEIQRTEQGDSAMYLCASSLVVTDYGYTFGSGTRLTVV.

The chain recombines TRBV18 with TRBJ2-5; 14 nucleotides match TRBD2. The CDR3 is made up of 16 amino acids. Trimming at V came to 4 bases and at J to 5 bases, leaving 6 bases not matched to a gene. CDR1 and CDR2 from the germline V gene are KGHSH and LQKENI. CDR3 residues: CASSRTSGRKGETQYF. The CDR3 DNA follows: TGTGCCAGCTCACGGACTAGCGGGAGGAAGGGCGAGACCCAGTACTTC.

This chain uses TRBV5-1 with TRBJ2-3; D unclear. In germline, CDR1 is SGHRS, CDR2 YFSETQ. The CDR3 spans 13 residues. The V end lost 0 bases, the J end lost 6 bases, and 8 bases lay between the germline ends. The CDR3 DNA sequence: TGCGCCAGCAGCTTGGACCCCAGTGATACGCAGTATTTT. It is translated as CASSLDPSDTQYF.

This clone was counted a single time. J is TRBJ2-5 and V is TRBV9, with 11 positions matching TRBD2. Unmatched junction bases numbered 3, after V lost 4 bases and J lost 7 bases. CDR1 is SGDLS, CDR2 YYNGEE, per germline. The CDR3 has 13 amino acids. CDR3 DNA sequence: TGTGCCAGCAGCTCAGGACTAGCGGGGACCCAGTACTTC. Protein sequence: CASSSGLAGTQYF.

The chain combines TRBV18 with TRBJ2-2, with D possibly matching TRBD1 (6 bases). This CDR3 is 16 amino acids long. V lost 3 bases, J lost 3 bases, and 14 bases lay in between. Germline lookup yields CDR1 KGHSH and CDR2 LQKENI. The CDR3 DNA is TGTGCCAGCTCACCGCGGTACAGGGCGGACACCGGGGAGCTGTTTTTT. Amino acids: CASSPRYRADTGELFF.

This chain connects TRBV27 to TRBJ1-2; 10 nucleotides agree with TRBD1. Unmatched junction bases numbered 7, after V lost 5 bases and J lost 7 bases. The CDR3 totals 14 residues. The germline V gene has CDR1 MNHEY and CDR2 SMNVEV (reference sequence). CDR3 loop: CASSTPGQGSGYTF. The CDR3 bases are TGTGCCAGCAGTACTCCGGGACAGGGGAGTGGCTACACCTTC.

The J gene is TRBJ1-4, the V gene TRBV23-1; D gene unclear. TRBV23-1 is an open reading frame, and its role is uncertain. Trimming cost V 6 bases and J 8 bases, with 13 bases left between them. The CDR3 length is 13 residues. CDR3 sequence (DNA): TGCGCCAGCAGAACCCCGAGGTGGGAAAAACTGTTTTTT. Protein: CASRTPRWEKLFF.

The V call is TRBV6-1, the J call TRBJ2-3; TRBD1 is a possible D gene (5 bases). The CDR3 totals 14 residues. The V and J ends lost 6 bases and 4 bases respectively, with 14 bases between them. Germline V gives CDR1 MNHNS, CDR2 SASEGT. CDR3 sequence (DNA): TGTGCCAGCAGGGGGCAGGGCGGCGCAGATACGCAGTATTTT. Protein sequence: CASRGQGGADTQYF.

The table lists this clone with a count of one. This rearrangement joins TRBV2 to TRBJ2-7; no definite D call. There are 10 residues in the CDR3. From germline, CDR1 is SNHLY and CDR2 FYNNEI. V lost 8 bases and J lost 3, with 5 bases in between. CDR3 in DNA: TGTGCCAGCGGTTACTACGAGCAGTACTTC. Protein sequence: CASGYYEQYF.